Each of the 27 T cell receptor beta chains below was sequenced from the same sample in a study of blood T cell repertoires in COVID-19. TCRdb keeps only in-frame clones here, not all; method: immunoSEQ multiplex PCR. The top ten clones hold 3.5% to 4.5% of a sample with about 210,000 clones, 65% to 85% of them seen once. Input material: PBMCs or T cells enriched from blood (not recorded which). Source of these receptors: a man younger than 40 with acute COVID-19.

The chain uses TRBV20-1 and TRBJ2-5; D is unresolved. Between the trimmed V and J ends, which lost 4 bases and 7 bases, there was a span of 16 bases. Germline lookup yields CDR1 DFQATT and CDR2 SNEGSKA (reference sequence). The CDR3 extends over 13 amino acids. CDR3 sequence (DNA): TGCAGTGCTAATGACCCAATCGGTCCGACCCAGTACTTC. It translates to CSANDPIGPTQYF.

A single count supports this clone. This rearrangement joins TRBV5-1 to TRBJ2-7, with TRBD2 identical over 10 bases. V gave up 0 bases and J gave up 5 bases; unmatched junction bases: 14. The CDR3 is 18 amino acids. CDR1 is SGHRS and CDR2 is YFSETQ in the germline V gene. DNA for the CDR3: TGCGCCAGCAGCTTGGCCGGCGTTAGCGGGGGGATTTCCCACGAGCAGTACTTC. Encoded protein: CASSLAGVSGGISHEQYF.

This clone appeared a few times. The chain links TRBV27 to TRBJ2-1; maybe TRBD2 (6 bases). The CDR3 runs 12 residues. Germline V CDR1 and CDR2: MNHEY, SMNVEV (reference sequence). V was shortened by 5 bases and J by 10 bases, with 12 bases between the two germline ends. CDR3: CASSPGGVEQFF. CDR3 DNA sequence: TGTGCCAGCAGTCCAGGCGGGGTCGAGCAGTTCTTC.

The table lists this clone with a count of one. This sequence joins TRBV19 and TRBJ1-2; possibly TRBD1 for D (5 bases). The CDR3 sequence is 14 residues long. CDR1 and CDR2 (germline): LNHDA, SQIVND (reference sequence). Between the trimmed V and J ends, which lost 2 bases and 6 bases, there was a span of 13 bases. The CDR3 here is CASSIQGQGHGYTF. CDR3 bases: TGTGCCAGTAGTATACAGGGCCAGGGTCATGGCTACACCTTC. The entire variable domain, with the rest obtained from reference TRBV19 and TRBJ1-2, is as follows: DGGITQSPKYLFRKEGQNVTLSCEQNLNHDAMYWYRQDPGQGLRLIYYSQIVNDFQKGDIAEGYSVSREKKESFPLTVTSAQKNPTAFYLCASSIQGQGHGYTFGSGTRLTVV.

The chain is built from TRBV5-1 and TRBJ2-1; a possible D gene is TRBD2 (6 bases). Germline assignment: CDR1 SGHRS and CDR2 YFSETQ. The CDR3 spans 16 residues. Trimming left V 2 bases short and J 5 bases short, with 17 bases between. CDR3 amino acids: CASSFPTRTENNEQFF. Here the CDR3 DNA reads TGCGCCAGCAGCTTTCCGACTAGGACGGAAAACAATGAGCAGTTCTTC.

CDR3 in DNA: TGTGCCAGCAGTTACATCCAGGCTGAAAAACTGTTTTTT. This sequence encodes CASSYIQAEKLFF. V is TRBV6-5 and J is TRBJ1-4, with D unclear. Germline CDR1 and CDR2: MNHEY and SVGAGI. The CDR3 runs 13 residues. Deletions cut 2 bases from V and 7 bases from J, with 8 bases between.

V usage is TRBV9 and J usage is TRBJ1-1; D gene uncertain. Deletions cut 4 bases from V and 5 bases from J, with 15 bases between. CDR1 SGDLS and CDR2 YYNGEE come from the germline V gene. This CDR3 spans 14 amino acids. The chain's CDR3 is CASSSSQVSTEAFF. CDR3 coding DNA: TGTGCCAGCAGCTCGAGCCAGGTCTCTACTGAAGCTTTCTTT. Full variable domain (outside the CDR3, taken from reference TRBV9 and TRBJ1-1): DSGVTQTPKHLITATGQRVTLRCSPRSGDLSVYWYQQSLDQGLQFLIQYYNGEERAKGNILERFSAQQFPDLHSELNLSSLELGDSALYFCASSSSQVSTEAFFGQGTRLTVV.

V usage is TRBV7-9 and J usage is TRBJ1-2; no clear D gene. This CDR3 has 13 residues. V lost 4 bases and J 4 bases, leaving 10 bases between the germline ends. Germline assignment: CDR1 SEHNR and CDR2 FQNEAQ (reference sequence). This CDR3 reads CASSSLGSYGYTF. Here the CDR3 DNA reads TGTGCCAGCAGCTCGCTGGGCTCCTATGGCTACACCTTC.

This clone was observed a few times. This chain uses TRBV7-6 with TRBJ2-1, with TRBD2 matching 9 bases. Germline trimming cut 3 bases from V and 7 bases from J; bases unmatched to any gene: 7. This CDR3 has 15 residues. Germline CDR1 reads SGHVS; CDR2 reads FNYEAQ. CDR3 loop: CASSLSGGFLNEQFF. As DNA, the CDR3 is TGTGCCAGCAGCTTGAGCGGGGGGTTTTTGAATGAGCAGTTCTTC.

This CDR3 reads CASSLAGGPNEQYF. CDR3 DNA sequence: TGTGCCAGCAGCTTAGCGGGGGGGCCTAACGAGCAGTACTTC. The J gene is TRBJ2-7, the V gene TRBV13; 8 positions match TRBD2. Germline CDR1 reads PRHDT; CDR2 reads FYEKMQ (reference sequence). The CDR3 totals 14 residues. V lost 1 base, J lost 5 bases, and 4 bases stayed unmatched.

This chain connects TRBV2 to TRBJ1-4; TRBD1 might be the D (5 bases). The germline V gene encodes CDR1 SNHLY and CDR2 FYNNEI. Trimming pared 6 bases from V and 5 bases from J, leaving 10 bases between. The length of the CDR3 is 13 residues. The CDR3 here is CASRPTGNEKLFF. DNA of the CDR3: TGTGCCAGCAGACCCACAGGAAATGAAAAACTGTTTTTT.

CDR3 loop: CASSRTGGNTIYF. The CDR3 nucleotides are TGTGCCAGCAGCCGGACAGGGGGAAACACCATATATTTT. The chain recombines TRBV3-1 (or the pseudogene TRBV3-2) with TRBJ1-3; 8 positions agree with TRBD1. CDR1 is LGHDT, CDR2 YNNKEL, per germline (reference sequence). This CDR3 spans 13 amino acids. V shed 4 bases, J shed 4 bases, and the junction held 0 bases outside the gene matches.

The CDR3 sequence is CAWSVQRVWGQPQHF. The CDR3 DNA is TGTGCCTGGAGTGTACAGAGGGTATGGGGTCAGCCCCAGCATTTT. J is TRBJ1-5 and V is TRBV30, with D hard to call. The CDR3 sequence is 15 residues long. From germline, CDR1 is GTSNPN and CDR2 SVGIG (reference sequence). V was cut by 0 bases and J by 6 bases, with 15 bases left in between.

This clone was counted a single time. The chain links TRBV6-2 or TRBV6-3 to TRBJ2-1; 7 bases fit TRBD2. With V trimmed by 2 bases and J by 2 bases, 0 bases remained unmatched. The germline V gene has CDR1 MNHEY and CDR2 SVGEGT. This CDR3 has 14 amino acids. The CDR3 spells CASSYGLAYNEQFF. The CDR3 DNA reads TGTGCCAGCAGTTACGGACTAGCCTACAATGAGCAGTTCTTC.

CDR3 nucleotides: TGTGCTAGTGGTCCCGGACACATCACAGATACGCAGTATTTT. Its protein is CASGPGHITDTQYF. The chain is built from TRBV12-5 and TRBJ2-3; perhaps TRBD1 as D (5 bases). CDR1 LGHNT and CDR2 FRNRAP come from the germline V gene. V shed 5 bases and J shed 2 bases, with 11 bases lying between them. The CDR3 has 14 residues.

J is TRBJ1-4 and V is TRBV5-1, with 7 positions matching TRBD1. Germline V lookup: CDR1 SGHRS, CDR2 YFSETQ. The CDR3 is 15 residues long. Germline trimming cut 2 bases from V and 3 bases from J; bases unmatched to any gene: 4. CDR3 nucleotides: TGCGCCAGCAGCTTAGGCGGGACAGCTAATGAAAAACTGTTTTTT. Its protein product is CASSLGGTANEKLFF. Drawing the rest from reference TRBV5-1 and TRBJ1-4, the complete variable domain is KAGVTQTPRYLIKTRGQQVTLSCSPISGHRSVSWYQQTPGQGLQFLFEYFSETQRNKGNFPGRFSGRQFSNSRSEMNVSTLELGDSALYLCASSLGGTANEKLFFGSGTQLSVL.

This sequence joins TRBV6-5 and TRBJ1-1; 8 nucleotides line up with TRBD1. V dropped 6 bases and J dropped 0; count of bases not matched to a gene: 3. The CDR3 contains 14 residues. Germline CDR1 is MNHEY and CDR2 is SVGAGI. The DNA of the CDR3 is TGTGCCAGCAGGAGGGACAGGTTGAACACTGAAGCTTTCTTT. Its translation: CASRRDRLNTEAFF.

The sample holds one count of this clone. The chain couples TRBV27 to TRBJ1-6, with 10 bases identical to TRBD1. With V trimmed by 5 bases and J by 7 bases, 14 bases remained unmatched. CDR1 MNHEY and CDR2 SMNVEV come from the germline V gene (reference sequence). This CDR3 has 18 amino acids. This CDR3 is CASSLLLRQGARNSPLHF. As DNA, the CDR3 is TGTGCCAGCAGTCTCCTTCTCCGACAGGGGGCGAGGAATTCACCCCTCCACTTT.

J is TRBJ1-5 and V is TRBV7-6, with D possibly being TRBD1 (5 bases). CDR1 and CDR2 from the germline V gene are SGHVS and FNYEAQ. CDR3 length equals 13 residues. V lost 5 bases to trimming and J lost 4 bases, with 9 bases between them. CDR3 sequence (DNA): TGTGCCAGCAGCAGGGGAGGGAATCAGCCCCAGCATTTT. It is translated as CASSRGGNQPQHF.

This clone showed up just a few times. CDR3 protein: CASSLKPQPYGYTF. In DNA, the CDR3 is TGTGCCAGCAGCTTAAAGCCCCAACCTTATGGCTACACCTTC. The V gene is TRBV7-2, the J gene TRBJ1-2, with no clear D. The CDR3 length is 14 residues. Per germline, CDR1 SGHTA and CDR2 FQGNSA. Between the trimmed V and J ends, which lost 2 bases and 5 bases, there was a span of 12 bases.

The genes are TRBV6-5 and TRBJ1-5; 8 nucleotides agree with TRBD1. This CDR3 has 15 amino acids. Germline V gene lookup returns CDR1 MNHEY and CDR2 SVGAGI. V lost 6 bases and J lost 7; bases outside the gene matches: 11. CDR3 sequence (DNA): TGTGCCAGCAGCCCCGGACAGGGAAAGGGGCAGCCCCAGCATTTT. Residues: CASSPGQGKGQPQHF.

V gene TRBV11-2 combines with J gene TRBJ1-1, with D perhaps matching TRBD1 (6 bases). The ends were cut back, 0 bases at V and 0 bases at J, with 17 bases in the middle. CDR1 is SGHAT and CDR2 is FQNNGV in the germline V gene. The CDR3 length is 18 residues. CDR3 sequence: CASSLDLSRGAMNTEAFF. In nucleotides, the CDR3 is TGTGCCAGCAGCTTAGATCTGAGTCGGGGGGCCATGAACACTGAAGCTTTCTTT.

This chain links TRBV5-4 with TRBJ2-5, with D possibly being TRBD1 (7 bases). V gave up 4 bases and J gave up 0 bases, with 16 bases separating them. This CDR3 contains 16 residues. Germline V lookup: CDR1 SGHNT, CDR2 YYREEE (reference sequence). The CDR3 nucleotides are TGTGCCAGCAGCAAGCCGCAGGGGGGAGACCAAGAGACCCAGTACTTC. Translating it yields CASSKPQGGDQETQYF.

The chain links TRBV7-3 to TRBJ2-7; D is unresolved. The V end was cut by 5 bases, the J end by 0 bases, with 14 bases between. CDR3 size: 15 residues. Germline loops: CDR1 SGHTA, CDR2 FQGTGA. The CDR3 is CASSLQPLSSYEQYF. CDR3 DNA sequence: TGTGCCAGCAGCCTTCAACCCCTGAGCTCCTACGAGCAGTACTTC. Looking up the rest from reference TRBV7-3 and TRBJ2-7 gives the full variable domain: GAGVSQTPSNKVTEKGKYVELRCDPISGHTALYWYRQSLGQGPEFLIYFQGTGAADDSGLPNDRFFAVRPEGSVSTLKIQRTERGDSAVYLCASSLQPLSSYEQYFGPGTRLTVT.

The V gene is TRBV9, the J gene TRBJ1-1, with D unclear. This CDR3 is built from 14 residues. Trimming shortened V by 0 bases and J by 1 base, and 7 bases separated the two germline ends. CDR1 and CDR2 (germline): SGDLS, YYNGEE. CDR3 amino acids: CASSVGPGNTEAFF. DNA of the CDR3: TGTGCCAGCAGCGTAGGCCCGGGGAACACTGAAGCTTTCTTT.

This chain links TRBV5-6 with TRBJ1-1; 8 bases are a match to TRBD1. This CDR3 spans 14 amino acids. The V gene's germline CDR1 is SGHDT and CDR2 YYEEEE. With 4 bases clipped from V and 3 bases from J, the junction kept 5 bases outside the gene matches. The CDR3 spells CASSGQGMYTEAFF. For the CDR3, the DNA is TGTGCCAGCAGCGGACAGGGAATGTACACTGAAGCTTTCTTT.

J is TRBJ1-3 and V is TRBV25-1; D call uncertain. The CDR3 length is 15 residues. The V end was cut by 7 bases, the J end by 0 bases, with 13 bases between. Germline CDR1 is MGHDK and CDR2 is SYGVNS. The CDR3 region is CASKFSGSSGNTIYF. CDR3 nucleotide sequence: TGTGCCAGCAAATTCAGTGGTTCCTCTGGAAACACCATATATTTT.